These 11 T cell receptor beta chains originate from one sample sequenced in a study of CD8 T cells in Susac syndrome. Reverse transcription of roughly 0.5 to 1 ug RNA used random hexamers. From the immunoSEQ multiplex PCR reads, TCRdb called clonotypes with MiXCR, one entry per CDR3 protein. The sample holds about 150,000 distinct CDR3 sequences, approximately 93% seen once. Sequencing input: CD4+ T cells from PBMCs. The receptors derive from a human donor with multiple sclerosis.

The chain links TRBV30 to TRBJ1-4; no clear D. The CDR3 extends over 15 amino acids. V lost 3 bases and J lost 0, with 11 bases in between. Germline V gene lookup returns CDR1 GTSNPN and CDR2 SVGIG (reference sequence). The DNA of the CDR3 is TGTGCCTGGAGCGTAAAGATTGCAACTAATGAAAAACTGTTTTTT. It is translated as CAWSVKIATNEKLFF. Variable domain in full (rest from reference TRBV30 and TRBJ1-4): SQTIHQWPATLVQPVGSPLSLECTVEGTSNPNLYWYRQAAGRGLQLLFYSVGIGQISSEVPQNLSASRPQDRQFILSSKKLLLSDSGFYLCAWSVKIATNEKLFFGSGTQLSVL.

The chain recombines TRBV2 with TRBJ2-7; tentatively, D is TRBD2 (6 bases). V was clipped by 4 bases and J by 5 bases, with 9 bases between them. CDR1 SNHLY and CDR2 FYNNEI come from the germline V gene. The CDR3 is 12 residues long. The CDR3 protein is CASSVWGDEQYF. The CDR3 DNA reads TGTGCCAGCAGTGTTTGGGGGGACGAGCAGTACTTC.

V and J are TRBV14 and TRBJ2-2, with TRBD2 matching 10 bases. The CDR3 is 16 residues long. Germline-derived CDR1 and CDR2 are SGHDN and FVKESK. J gave up 7 bases and V 2 bases, and 7 bases lay outside the gene matches. The CDR3 region has the DNA TGTGCCAGCAGCCAAACGGGACTAGCGTTCGGCGGGGAGCTGTTTTTT. Its protein product is CASSQTGLAFGGELFF.

The chain combines TRBV12-3 or TRBV12-4 with TRBJ2-3; no reliable D call. The CDR3 is made up of 13 amino acids. The V end was cut by 3 bases, the J end by 4 bases, with 8 bases between. The CDR3, as DNA: TGTGCCAGCAGTTTCAGGCCAGCAGATACGCAGTATTTT. This gives the protein CASSFRPADTQYF.

The CDR3 sequence is CASSASGQGATEAFF. The CDR3 DNA reads as TGTGCCAGCTCAGCGTCCGGACAGGGGGCTACTGAAGCTTTCTTT. The chain has TRBV18 and TRBJ1-1, with 11 positions matching TRBD1. This CDR3 spans 15 amino acids. The V gene's germline CDR1 is KGHSH and CDR2 LQKENI. With V trimmed by 5 bases and J by 5 bases, 7 bases remained unmatched.

The V call is TRBV7-9, the J call TRBJ1-5; 7 nucleotides align to TRBD1. V dropped 5 bases and J dropped 5; count of bases not matched to a gene: 6. This CDR3 is built from 14 residues. Germline V lookup: CDR1 SEHNR, CDR2 FQNEAQ (reference sequence). The CDR3 nucleotides read TGTGCCAGCAGCCAGGGACAGCTAGATCAGCCCCAGCATTTT. As protein: CASSQGQLDQPQHF.

This chain joins TRBV28 and TRBJ2-7; 9 positions agree with TRBD2. CDR1 is MDHEN, CDR2 SYDVKM, per germline. With V trimmed by 5 bases and J by 4 bases, 9 bases remained unmatched. This CDR3 comprises 15 residues. In DNA, the CDR3 is TGTGCCAGCAGTACGGGGGGGACTAGCAGTTACGAGCAGTACTTC. It is translated as CASSTGGTSSYEQYF. The full variable domain, its missing parts supplied by reference TRBV28 and TRBJ2-7, is DVKVTQSSRYLVKRTGEKVFLECVQDMDHENMFWYRQDPGLGLRLIYFSYDVKMKEKGDIPEGYSVSREKKERFSLILESASTNQTSMYLCASSTGGTSSYEQYFGPGTRLTVT.

V and J are TRBV10-2 and TRBJ2-7, with 9 bases fitting TRBD1. The CDR3 sequence is 15 residues long. V trimming: 5 bases; J trimming: 6 bases; junction bases outside the gene matches: 11. Per the germline V gene, CDR1 is WSHSY and CDR2 is SAAADI. CDR3 protein: CASSHRGQALLEQYF. CDR3 DNA sequence: TGCGCCAGCAGTCACAGGGGGCAAGCCCTCCTCGAGCAGTACTTC.

This chain links TRBV18 with TRBJ2-7; no firm D call. V lost 2 bases to trimming and J lost 0 bases, with 8 bases between them. Germline values: CDR1 KGHSH, CDR2 LQKENI. This CDR3 spans 14 amino acids. The CDR3 region has the DNA TGTGCCAGCTCACCAAGGGAAAGCTCCTACGAGCAGTACTTC. This codes for CASSPRESSYEQYF.

The gene calls are TRBV28 and TRBJ2-7; 7 bases are shared with TRBD2. V lost 7 bases to trimming and J lost 2 bases; unmatched junction nucleotides: 11. Germline V gives CDR1 MDHEN, CDR2 SYDVKM. The CDR3 runs 15 residues. The CDR3: CASTSRRAGTYEQYF. The CDR3 DNA reads TGTGCCAGCACCTCCAGGCGAGCGGGGACCTACGAGCAGTACTTC.

The chain is built from TRBV18 and TRBJ1-1, with TRBD1 matching 7 bases. Trimming removed 5 bases from V and 4 bases from J; junction bases left unmatched: 16. Looked up from germline, CDR1 is KGHSH and CDR2 is LQKENI. This CDR3 has 17 amino acids. The CDR3 nucleotides read TGTGCCAGCTCAGCAAATTACAGGGGCACTCGAGGCACTGAAGCTTTCTTT. Its translation is CASSANYRGTRGTEAFF.